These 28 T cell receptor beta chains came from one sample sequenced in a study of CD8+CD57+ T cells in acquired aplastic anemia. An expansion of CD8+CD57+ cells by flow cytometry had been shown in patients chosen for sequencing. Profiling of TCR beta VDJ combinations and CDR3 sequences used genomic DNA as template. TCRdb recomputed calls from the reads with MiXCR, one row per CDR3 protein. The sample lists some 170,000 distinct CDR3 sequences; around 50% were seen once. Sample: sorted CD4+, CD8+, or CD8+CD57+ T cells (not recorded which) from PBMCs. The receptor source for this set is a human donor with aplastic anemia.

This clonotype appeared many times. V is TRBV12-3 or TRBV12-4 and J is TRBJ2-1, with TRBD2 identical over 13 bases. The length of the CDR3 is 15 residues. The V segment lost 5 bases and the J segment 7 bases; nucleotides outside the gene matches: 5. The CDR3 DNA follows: TGTGCCAGCAGTACTAGCGGGGGGGTCGTGAATGAGCAGTTCTTC. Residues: CASSTSGGVVNEQFF.

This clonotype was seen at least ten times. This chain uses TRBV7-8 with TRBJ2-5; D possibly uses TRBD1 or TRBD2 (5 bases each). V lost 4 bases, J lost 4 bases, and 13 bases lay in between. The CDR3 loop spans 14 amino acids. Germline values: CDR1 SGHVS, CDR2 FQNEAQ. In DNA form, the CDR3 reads TGTGCCAGCAGCTCCAGGGTGAGGGGAGAGACCCAGTACTTC. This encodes CASSSRVRGETQYF.

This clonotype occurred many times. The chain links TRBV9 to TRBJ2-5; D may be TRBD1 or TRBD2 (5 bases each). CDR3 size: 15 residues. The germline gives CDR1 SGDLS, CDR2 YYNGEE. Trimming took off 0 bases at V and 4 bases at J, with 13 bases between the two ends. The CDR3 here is CASSVDEGTVETQYF. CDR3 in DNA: TGTGCCAGCAGCGTAGACGAGGGGACGGTAGAGACCCAGTACTTC.

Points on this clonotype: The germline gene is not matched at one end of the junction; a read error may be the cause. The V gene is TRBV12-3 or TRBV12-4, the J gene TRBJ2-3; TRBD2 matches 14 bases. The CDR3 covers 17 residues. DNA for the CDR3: TGTGCCGGCAGCACCAGACTAGCGGGAGGGCCCCCGGATACGCAGTATTTT. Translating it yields CAGSTRLAGGPPDTQYF.

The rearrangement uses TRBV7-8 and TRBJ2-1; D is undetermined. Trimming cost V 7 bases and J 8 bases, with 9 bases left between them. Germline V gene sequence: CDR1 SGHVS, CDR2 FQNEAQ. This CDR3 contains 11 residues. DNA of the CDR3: TGTGCCAGCACAAAAAGGGATGAGCAGTTCTTC. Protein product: CASTKRDEQFF.

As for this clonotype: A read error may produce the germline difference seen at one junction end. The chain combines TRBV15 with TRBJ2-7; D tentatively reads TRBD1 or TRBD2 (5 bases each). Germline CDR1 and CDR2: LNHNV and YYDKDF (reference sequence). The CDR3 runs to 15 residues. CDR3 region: CATSRDRGELYVQYF. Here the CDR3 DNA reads TGTGCCACCAGCAGAGATAGAGGGGAACTCTACGTGCAGTACTTC.

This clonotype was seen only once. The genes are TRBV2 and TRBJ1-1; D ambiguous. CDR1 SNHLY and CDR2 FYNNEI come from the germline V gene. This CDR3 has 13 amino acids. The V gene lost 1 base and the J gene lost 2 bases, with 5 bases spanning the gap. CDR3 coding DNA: TGTGCCAGCAGTGAAGACGTTAACACTGAAGCTTTCTTT. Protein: CASSEDVNTEAFF.

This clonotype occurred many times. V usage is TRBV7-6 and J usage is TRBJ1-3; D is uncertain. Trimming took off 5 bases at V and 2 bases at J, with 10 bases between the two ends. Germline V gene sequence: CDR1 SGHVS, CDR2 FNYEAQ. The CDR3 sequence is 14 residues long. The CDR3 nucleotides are TGTGCCAGCAGCCTAGGGAATCCTGGAAACACCATATATTTT. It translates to CASSLGNPGNTIYF.

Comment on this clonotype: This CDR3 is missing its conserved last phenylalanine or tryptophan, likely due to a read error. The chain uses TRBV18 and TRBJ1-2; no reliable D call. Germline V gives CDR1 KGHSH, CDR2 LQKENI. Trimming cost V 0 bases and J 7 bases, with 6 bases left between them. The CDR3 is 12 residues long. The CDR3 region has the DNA TGTGCCAGCTCACCACCTGGAGGTGGCTACACCTCC. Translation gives CASSPPGGGYTS.

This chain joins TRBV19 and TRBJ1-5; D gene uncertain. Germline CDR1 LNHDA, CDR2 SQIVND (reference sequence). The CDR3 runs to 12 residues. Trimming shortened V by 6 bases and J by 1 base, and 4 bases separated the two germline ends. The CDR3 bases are TGTGCCAGTAGGAACAGCAATCAGCCCCAGCATTTT. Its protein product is CASRNSNQPQHF.

The CDR3 sequence is CASSLRTGTATNEKLFF. The CDR3 DNA follows: TGTGCCAGCAGCCTCCGGACAGGAACCGCAACTAATGAAAAACTGTTTTTT. This chain joins TRBV25-1 and TRBJ1-4; 7 nucleotides match TRBD1. The CDR3 has 17 residues. After removal of 6 bases from V and 0 bases from J, the junction contained 10 bases not matched to a gene. The germline gives CDR1 MGHDK, CDR2 SYGVNS.

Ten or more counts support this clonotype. CDR3 amino acids: CASSIEPSGANVLTF. The CDR3 DNA reads as TGTGCCAGTAGTATCGAGCCCTCTGGGGCCAACGTCCTGACTTTC. This rearrangement joins TRBV19 to TRBJ2-6; D ambiguous. The CDR3 has 15 residues. V lost 3 bases to trimming and J lost 0 bases, with 6 bases between them. Germline values: CDR1 LNHDA, CDR2 SQIVND (reference sequence).

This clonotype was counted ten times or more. This CDR3 reads CAISGTGATYGYTF. CDR3 sequence (DNA): TGTGCCATCAGTGGGACAGGGGCCACCTATGGCTACACCTTC. This sequence joins TRBV10-3 and TRBJ1-2; 9 bases agree with TRBD1. The CDR3 loop spans 14 amino acids. Germline lookup yields CDR1 ENHRY and CDR2 SYGVKD. V lost 4 bases and J lost 4; bases outside the gene matches: 4.

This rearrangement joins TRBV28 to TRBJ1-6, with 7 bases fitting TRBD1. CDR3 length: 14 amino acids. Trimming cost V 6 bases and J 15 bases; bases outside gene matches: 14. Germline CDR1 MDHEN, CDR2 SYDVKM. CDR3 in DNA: TGTGCCAGCAGGAAACAGGGGTCAGGCGGTCACCTCCACTTT. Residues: CASRKQGSGGHLHF. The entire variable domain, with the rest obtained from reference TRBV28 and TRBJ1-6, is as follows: DVKVTQSSRYLVKRTGEKVFLECVQDMDHENMFWYRQDPGLGLRLIYFSYDVKMKEKGDIPEGYSVSREKKERFSLILESASTNQTSMYLCASRKQGSGGHLHFGNGTRLTVT.

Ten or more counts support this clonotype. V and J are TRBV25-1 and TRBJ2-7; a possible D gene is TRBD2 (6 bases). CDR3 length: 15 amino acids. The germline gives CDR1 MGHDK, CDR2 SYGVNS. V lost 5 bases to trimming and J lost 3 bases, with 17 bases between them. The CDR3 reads CASSPLGGIGYEQYF. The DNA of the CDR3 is TGTGCCAGCAGTCCCCTCGGGGGAATCGGCTACGAGCAGTACTTC.

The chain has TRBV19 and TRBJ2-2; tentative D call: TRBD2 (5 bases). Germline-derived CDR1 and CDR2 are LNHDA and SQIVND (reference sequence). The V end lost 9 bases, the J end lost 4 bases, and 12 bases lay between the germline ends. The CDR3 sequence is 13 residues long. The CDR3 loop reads CASTSRGTGELFF. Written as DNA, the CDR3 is TGTGCCAGCACCTCTCGGGGCACCGGGGAGCTGTTTTTT. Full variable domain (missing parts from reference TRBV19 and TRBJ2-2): DGGITQSPKYLFRKEGQNVTLSCEQNLNHDAMYWYRQDPGQGLRLIYYSQIVNDFQKGDIAEGYSVSREKKESFPLTVTSAQKNPTAFYLCASTSRGTGELFFGEGSRLTVL.

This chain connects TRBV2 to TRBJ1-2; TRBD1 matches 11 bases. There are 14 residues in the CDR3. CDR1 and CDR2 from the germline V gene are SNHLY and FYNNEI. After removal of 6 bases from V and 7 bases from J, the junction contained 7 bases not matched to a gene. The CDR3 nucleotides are TGTGCCAGCAGACCTGGACAGGGGGCATCTGGCTACACCTTC. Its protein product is CASRPGQGASGYTF. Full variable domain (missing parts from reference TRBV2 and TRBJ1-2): EPEVTQTPSHQVTQMGQEVILRCVPISNHLYFYWYRQILGQKVEFLVSFYNNEISEKSEIFDDQFSVERPDGSNFTLKIRSTKLEDSAMYFCASRPGQGASGYTFGSGTRLTVV.

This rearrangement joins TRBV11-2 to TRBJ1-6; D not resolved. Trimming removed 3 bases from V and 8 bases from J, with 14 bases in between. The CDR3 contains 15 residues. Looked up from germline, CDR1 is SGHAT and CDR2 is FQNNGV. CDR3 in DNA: TGTGCCAGCAGCTTTCCTGGCTCCAAGGATTCACCCCTCCACTTT. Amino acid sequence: CASSFPGSKDSPLHF.

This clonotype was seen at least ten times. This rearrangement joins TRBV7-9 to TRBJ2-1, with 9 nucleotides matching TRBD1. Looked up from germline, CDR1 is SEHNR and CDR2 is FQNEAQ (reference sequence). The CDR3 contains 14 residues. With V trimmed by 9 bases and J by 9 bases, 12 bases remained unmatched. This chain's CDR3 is CASKHGTGLSEQFF. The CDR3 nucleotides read TGTGCCAGTAAACACGGGACAGGGTTGAGTGAGCAGTTCTTC.

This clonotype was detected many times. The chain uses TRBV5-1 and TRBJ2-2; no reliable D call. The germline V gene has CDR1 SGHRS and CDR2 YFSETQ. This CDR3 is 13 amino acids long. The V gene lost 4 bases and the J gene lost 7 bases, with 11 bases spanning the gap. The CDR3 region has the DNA TGCGCCAGCAGCCCAAGAACCGGCGGGGAGCTGTTTTTT. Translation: CASSPRTGGELFF.

The DNA of the CDR3 is TGTGCCAGCAGGGGGAGGTCACCCCTCCACTTT. Amino acid sequence: CASRGRSPLHF. The chain employs TRBV2 and TRBJ1-6; no clear D gene. The germline V gene has CDR1 SNHLY and CDR2 FYNNEI. There are 11 residues in the CDR3. Trimming removed 6 bases at V and 10 bases at J, with 7 bases between.

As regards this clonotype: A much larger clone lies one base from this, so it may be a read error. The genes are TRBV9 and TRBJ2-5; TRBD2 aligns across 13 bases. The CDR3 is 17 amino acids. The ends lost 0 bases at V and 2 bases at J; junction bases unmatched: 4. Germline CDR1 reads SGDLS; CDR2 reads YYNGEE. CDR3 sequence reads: CASSVGTSGGLQETQYF. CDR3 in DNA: TGTGCCAGCAGCGTAGGGACTAGCGGGGGCCTACAAGAGACCCAGTACTTC.

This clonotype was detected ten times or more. This chain's CDR3 is CASSEALTTYTF. The DNA for the CDR3 is TGTGCCAGCAGTGAGGCCCTCACGACCTACACCTTC. This chain links TRBV6-1 with TRBJ1-2, with no clear D. V was shortened by 3 bases and J by 10 bases, with 12 bases between the two germline ends. CDR1 is MNHNS and CDR2 is SASEGT in the germline V gene. CDR3 size: 12 residues.

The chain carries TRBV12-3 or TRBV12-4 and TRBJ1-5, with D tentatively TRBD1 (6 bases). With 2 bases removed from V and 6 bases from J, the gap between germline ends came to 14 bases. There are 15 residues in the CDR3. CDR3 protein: CASSLRGGLSQPQHF. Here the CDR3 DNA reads TGTGCCAGCAGTTTACGGGGGGGGCTGAGTCAGCCCCAGCATTTT.

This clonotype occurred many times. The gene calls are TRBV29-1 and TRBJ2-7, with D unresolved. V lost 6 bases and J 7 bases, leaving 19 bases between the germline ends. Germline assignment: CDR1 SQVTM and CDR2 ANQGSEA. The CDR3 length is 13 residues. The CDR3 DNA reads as TGCAGCGTCGACGGTCCGGGCGTTACGGAGCAGTACTTC. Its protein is CSVDGPGVTEQYF.

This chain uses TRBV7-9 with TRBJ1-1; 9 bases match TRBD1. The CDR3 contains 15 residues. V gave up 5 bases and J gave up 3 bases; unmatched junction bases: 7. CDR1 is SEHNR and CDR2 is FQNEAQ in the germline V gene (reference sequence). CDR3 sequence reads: CASSPYRDRDTEAFF. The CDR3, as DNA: TGTGCCAGCAGCCCGTACCGGGACAGGGACACTGAAGCTTTCTTT. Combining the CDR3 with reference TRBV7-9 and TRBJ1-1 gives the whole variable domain DTGVSQNPRHKITKRGQNVTFRCDPISEHNRLYWYRQTLGQGPEFLTYFQNEAQLEKSRLLSDRFSAERPKGSFSTLEIQRTEQGDSAMYLCASSPYRDRDTEAFFGQGTRLTVV.

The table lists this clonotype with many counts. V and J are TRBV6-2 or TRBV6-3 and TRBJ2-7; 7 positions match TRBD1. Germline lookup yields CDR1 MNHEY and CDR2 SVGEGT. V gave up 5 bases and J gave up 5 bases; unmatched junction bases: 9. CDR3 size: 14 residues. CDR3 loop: CASSNIQGNNEQYF. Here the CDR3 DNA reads TGTGCCAGCAGTAACATACAGGGGAACAACGAGCAGTACTTC.

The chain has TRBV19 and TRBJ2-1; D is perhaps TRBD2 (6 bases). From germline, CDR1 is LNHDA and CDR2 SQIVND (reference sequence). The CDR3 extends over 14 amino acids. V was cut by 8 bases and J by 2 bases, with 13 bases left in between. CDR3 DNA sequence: TGTGCCAGTGGGGGGTCCTCGGCCTACAATGAGCAGTTCTTC. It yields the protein CASGGSSAYNEQFF. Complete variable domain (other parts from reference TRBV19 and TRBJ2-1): DGGITQSPKYLFRKEGQNVTLSCEQNLNHDAMYWYRQDPGQGLRLIYYSQIVNDFQKGDIAEGYSVSREKKESFPLTVTSAQKNPTAFYLCASGGSSAYNEQFFGPGTRLTVL.